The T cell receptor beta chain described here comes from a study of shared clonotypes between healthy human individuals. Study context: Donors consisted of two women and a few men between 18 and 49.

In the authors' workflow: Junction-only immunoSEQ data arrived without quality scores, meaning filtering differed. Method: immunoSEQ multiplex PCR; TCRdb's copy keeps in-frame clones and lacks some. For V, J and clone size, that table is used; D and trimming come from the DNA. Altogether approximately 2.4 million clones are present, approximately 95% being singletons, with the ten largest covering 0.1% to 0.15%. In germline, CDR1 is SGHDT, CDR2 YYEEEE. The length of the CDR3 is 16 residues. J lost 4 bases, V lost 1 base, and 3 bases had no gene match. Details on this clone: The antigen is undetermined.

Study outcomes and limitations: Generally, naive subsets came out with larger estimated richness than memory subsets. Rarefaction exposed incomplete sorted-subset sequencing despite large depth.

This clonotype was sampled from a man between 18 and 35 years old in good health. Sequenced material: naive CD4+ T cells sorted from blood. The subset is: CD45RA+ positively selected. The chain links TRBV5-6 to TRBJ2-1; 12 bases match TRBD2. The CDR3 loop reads CASSLLAGGSYNEQFF. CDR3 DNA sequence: TGTGCCAGCAGCTTGCTAGCGGGGGGGTCATACAATGAGCAGTTCTTC.